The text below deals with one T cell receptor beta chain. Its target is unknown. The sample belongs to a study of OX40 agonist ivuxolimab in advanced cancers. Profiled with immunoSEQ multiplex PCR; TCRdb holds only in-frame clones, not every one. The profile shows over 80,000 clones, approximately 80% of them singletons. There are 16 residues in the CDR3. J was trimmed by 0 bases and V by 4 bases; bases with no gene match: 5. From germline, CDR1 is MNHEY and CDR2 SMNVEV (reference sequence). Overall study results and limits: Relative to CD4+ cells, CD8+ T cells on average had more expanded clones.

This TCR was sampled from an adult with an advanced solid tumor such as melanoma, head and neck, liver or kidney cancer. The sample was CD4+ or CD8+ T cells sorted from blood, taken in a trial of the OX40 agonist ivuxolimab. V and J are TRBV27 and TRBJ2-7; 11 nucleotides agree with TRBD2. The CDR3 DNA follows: TGTGCCAGCAGTTCCGGACTAGCGGGTCTCTCCTACGAGCAGTACTTC. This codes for CASSSGLAGLSYEQYF.